A single sample gave rise to the 8 T cell receptor beta chains below, sequenced in a study of blood T cell repertoires in COVID-19. The protocol was immunoSEQ multiplex PCR, while the TCRdb copy is restricted to in-frame clones and leaves out a portion. Altogether a few hundred thousand clones are present, about 79% being singletons, with the ten largest covering 2% to 2.5%. The specimen was peripheral blood. These receptors came from a man in his forties or fifties who had recovered from COVID-19.

As to this clone: Other DNA sequences in this sample translate to the same CDR3. This sequence joins TRBV7-8 and TRBJ1-5, with 9 bases lining up with TRBD1. The length of the CDR3 is 14 residues. Germline CDR1 SGHVS, CDR2 FQNEAQ. V trimming: 5 bases; J trimming: 4 bases; junction bases outside the gene matches: 3. CDR3 loop: CASSPGTGNQPQHF. The CDR3 bases are TGTGCCAGCAGCCCCGGGACAGGGAATCAGCCCCAGCATTTT. The full variable domain, with the rest looked up from reference TRBV7-8 and TRBJ1-5, is GAGVSQSPRYKVAKRGQDVALRCDPISGHVSLFWYQQALGQGPEFLTYFQNEAQLDKSGLPSDRFFAERPEGSVSTLKIQRTQQEDSAVYLCASSPGTGNQPQHFGDGTRLSIL.

This chain uses TRBV3-1 (or the pseudogene TRBV3-2) with TRBJ2-7; a weak D match, TRBD1 (6 bases). CDR3 length equals 15 residues. In germline, CDR1 is LGHDT, CDR2 YNNKEL (reference sequence). The V end was cut by 3 bases, the J end by 2 bases, with 14 bases between. The CDR3 loop is CASSHIRGLTYEQYF. The CDR3 DNA follows: TGTGCCAGCAGCCACATCAGGGGTCTCACCTACGAGCAGTACTTC.

The chain combines TRBV13 with TRBJ2-2; no firm D call. The CDR3 has 13 residues. CDR1 is PRHDT and CDR2 is FYEKMQ in the germline V gene (reference sequence). Deletions cut 8 bases from V and 7 bases from J, with 14 bases between. CDR3 DNA sequence: TGTGCCAGCCGCGTCTATAATGGCGGGGAGCTGTTTTTT. Protein product: CASRVYNGGELFF.

V gene TRBV5-1 combines with J gene TRBJ2-4; 9 nucleotides agree with TRBD1. The ends lost 8 bases at V and 3 bases at J; junction bases unmatched: 12. Germline V gives CDR1 SGHRS, CDR2 YFSETQ. This CDR3 is 16 amino acids long. CDR3 nucleotides: TGCGCCAGTTCGACAGGGGGTGGTTACGGCAAAAACATTCAGTACTTC. Translation gives CASSTGGGYGKNIQYF.

The CDR3 region has the DNA TGTGCCTGGAGTTCCCCGGTATCAGCCGGGGGCTACACCTTC. Protein: CAWSSPVSAGGYTF. The rearrangement links TRBV30 to TRBJ1-2; D is unclear. There are 14 residues in the CDR3. Germline V lookup: CDR1 GTSNPN, CDR2 SVGIG (reference sequence). V lost 2 bases and J lost 8, with 18 bases in between. Filled out from reference TRBV30 and TRBJ1-2, the complete variable domain reads SQTIHQWPATLVQPVGSPLSLECTVEGTSNPNLYWYRQAAGRGLQLLFYSVGIGQISSEVPQNLSASRPQDRQFILSSKKLLLSDSGFYLCAWSSPVSAGGYTFGSGTRLTVV.

The J gene is TRBJ1-1, the V gene TRBV7-2, with D possibly matching TRBD1 (6 bases). CDR1 is SGHTA and CDR2 is FQGNSA in the germline V gene. The CDR3 has 14 amino acids. The V and J ends lost 1 base and 1 base respectively, with 7 bases between them. The CDR3 coding sequence is TGTGCCAGCAGCTTAGTACAGGGGAACACTGAAGCTTTCTTT. Translation: CASSLVQGNTEAFF.

The chain joins TRBV2 to TRBJ2-2; D gene uncertain. Between the trimmed V and J ends, which lost 8 bases and 6 bases, there was a span of 10 bases. This CDR3 is built from 12 residues. Per germline, CDR1 SNHLY and CDR2 FYNNEI. The CDR3 coding sequence is TGTGCCAGCGCCCCCGAGGCCGGGGAGCTGTTTTTT. Translated, it gives CASAPEAGELFF.

The chain has TRBV27 and TRBJ2-1; 13 nucleotides match TRBD2. With V trimmed by 6 bases and J by 7 bases, 9 bases remained unmatched. Germline V gene lookup returns CDR1 MNHEY and CDR2 SMNVEV (reference sequence). The CDR3 has 16 residues. The CDR3 protein is CASRPGLAGVFNEQFF. The DNA for the CDR3 is TGTGCCAGCAGGCCCGGACTAGCGGGAGTGTTTAATGAGCAGTTCTTC.